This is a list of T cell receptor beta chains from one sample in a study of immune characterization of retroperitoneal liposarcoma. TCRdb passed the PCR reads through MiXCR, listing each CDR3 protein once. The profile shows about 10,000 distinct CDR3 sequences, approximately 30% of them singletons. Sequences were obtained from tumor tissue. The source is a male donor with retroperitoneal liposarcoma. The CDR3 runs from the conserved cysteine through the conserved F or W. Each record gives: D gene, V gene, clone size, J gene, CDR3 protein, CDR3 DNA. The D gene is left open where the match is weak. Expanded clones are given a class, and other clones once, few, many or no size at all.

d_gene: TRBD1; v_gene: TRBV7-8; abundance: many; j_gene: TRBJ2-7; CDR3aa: CASSLVPGTGLYEQYF; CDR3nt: TGTGCCAGCAGCTTAGTGCCCGGGACAGGGTTGTACGAGCAGTACTTC
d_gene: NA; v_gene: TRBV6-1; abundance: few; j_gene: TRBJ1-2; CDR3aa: CASSPREGRNYGYTF; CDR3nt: TGTGCCAGCAGCCCACGAGAGGGAAGGAACTATGGCTACACCTTC
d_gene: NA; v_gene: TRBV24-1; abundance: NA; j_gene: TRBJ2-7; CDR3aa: CATSGGPGATREQYF; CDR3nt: TGTGCCACCTCCGGCGGACCGGGGGCTACAAGGGAGCAGTACTTC
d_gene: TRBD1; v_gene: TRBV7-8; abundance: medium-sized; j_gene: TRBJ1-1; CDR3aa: CASSLGQGRTEAFF; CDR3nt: TGTGCCAGCAGCTTGGGACAGGGAAGAACTGAAGCTTTCTTT
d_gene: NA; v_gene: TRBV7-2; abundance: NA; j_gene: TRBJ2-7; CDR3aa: CASSLPQGSLSYEQYF; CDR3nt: TGTGCCAGCAGCTTACCCCAGGGCTCCCTGTCCTACGAGCAGTACTTC
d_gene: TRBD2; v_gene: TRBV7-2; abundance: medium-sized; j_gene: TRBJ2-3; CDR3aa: CASSLWASGAGPDTQYF; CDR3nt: TGTGCCAGCAGCTTATGGGCTAGCGGAGCGGGCCCAGATACGCAGTATTTT
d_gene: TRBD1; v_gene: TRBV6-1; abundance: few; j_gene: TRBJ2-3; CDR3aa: CASSAAWGQSTDTQYF; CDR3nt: TGTGCCAGCAGTGCTGCGTGGGGACAGAGCACAGATACGCAGTATTTT
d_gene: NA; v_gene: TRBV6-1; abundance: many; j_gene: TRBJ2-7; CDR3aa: CATAKTPGVWPYNEQYF; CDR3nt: TGTGCCACCGCAAAAACCCCTGGGGTTTGGCCGTACAATGAGCAGTACTTC
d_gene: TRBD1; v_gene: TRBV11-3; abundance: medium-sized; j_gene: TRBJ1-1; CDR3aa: CASSLGRTQGAKGNTEAFF; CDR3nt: TGTGCCAGCAGCTTAGGCCGGACCCAGGGGGCGAAAGGCAACACTGAAGCTTTCTTT
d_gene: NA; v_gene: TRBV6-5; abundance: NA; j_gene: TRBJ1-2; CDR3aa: CASRWTPNYGYTF; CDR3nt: TGTGCCAGCAGATGGACACCTAACTATGGCTACACCTTC
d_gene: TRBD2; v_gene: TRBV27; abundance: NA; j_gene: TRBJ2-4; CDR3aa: CASSPRTSGNRHF; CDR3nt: TGTGCCAGCAGTCCCCGGACTAGCGGGAACAGGCACTTC
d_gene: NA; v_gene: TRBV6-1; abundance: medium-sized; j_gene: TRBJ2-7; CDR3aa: CASSDLREQYF; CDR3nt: TGTGCCAGCAGTGACCTGCGCGAGCAGTACTTC
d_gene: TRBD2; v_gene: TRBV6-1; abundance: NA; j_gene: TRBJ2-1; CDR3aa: CASSSGLAGFQETQFF; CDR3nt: TGTGCCAGCAGCTCCGGACTAGCGGGGTTCCAAGAGACCCAGTTCTTC
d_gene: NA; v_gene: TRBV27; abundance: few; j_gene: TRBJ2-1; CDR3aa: CASGAGLREQFF; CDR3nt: TGTGCCAGCGGAGCAGGGTTGCGGGAGCAGTTCTTC
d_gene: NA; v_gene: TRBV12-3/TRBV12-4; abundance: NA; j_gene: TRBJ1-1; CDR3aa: CASTSGRAFF; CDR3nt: TGTGCCAGCACCTCCGGAAGAGCTTTCTTT
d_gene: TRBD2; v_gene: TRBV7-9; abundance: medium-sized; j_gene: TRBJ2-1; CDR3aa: CASSSLAGVYNEQFF; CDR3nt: TGTGCCAGCAGCTCTTTAGCGGGGGTATACAATGAGCAGTTCTTC
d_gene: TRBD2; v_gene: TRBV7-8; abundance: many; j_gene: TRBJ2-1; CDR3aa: CASSLEGLAGWEQFF; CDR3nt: TGTGCCAGCAGCTTAGAGGGACTAGCGGGTTGGGAGCAGTTCTTC
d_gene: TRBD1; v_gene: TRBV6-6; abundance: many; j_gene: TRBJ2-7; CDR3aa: CASSYGQGAYEQYF; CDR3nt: TGTGCCAGCAGTTACGGACAGGGGGCCTACGAGCAGTACTTC
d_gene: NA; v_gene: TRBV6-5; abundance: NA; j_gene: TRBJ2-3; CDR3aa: CASSPDFHTQYF; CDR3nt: TGTGCCAGCAGCCCGGACTTTCATACGCAGTATTTT
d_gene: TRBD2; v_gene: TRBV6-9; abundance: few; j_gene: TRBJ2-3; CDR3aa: CASRLSGGWRDTQYF; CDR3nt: TGTGCCAGCAGACTTAGCGGGGGCTGGCGTGATACGCAGTATTTT
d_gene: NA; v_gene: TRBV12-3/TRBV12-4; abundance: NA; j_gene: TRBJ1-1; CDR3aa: CASSFLGQNTEAFF; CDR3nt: TGTGCCAGCAGTTTCCTGGGCCAGAACACTGAAGCTTTCTTT
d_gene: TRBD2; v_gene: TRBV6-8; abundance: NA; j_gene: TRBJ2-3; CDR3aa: CASIMGGGGTDTQYF; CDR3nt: TGTGCCAGCATCATGGGGGGGGGGGGCACAGATACGCAGTATTTT
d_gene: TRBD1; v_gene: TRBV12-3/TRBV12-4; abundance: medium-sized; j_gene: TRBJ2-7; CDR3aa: CASRLRRRTGTYNEQYF; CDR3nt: TGTGCCAGCAGACTGAGAAGGAGGACAGGGACCTACAATGAGCAGTACTTC
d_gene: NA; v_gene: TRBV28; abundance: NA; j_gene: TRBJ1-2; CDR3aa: CASRTGFDRGYTF; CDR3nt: TGTGCCAGCAGAACAGGCTTTGATCGCGGCTACACCTTC
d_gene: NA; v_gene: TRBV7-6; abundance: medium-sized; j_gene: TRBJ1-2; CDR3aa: CASSLEAVGYGYTF; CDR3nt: TGTGCCAGCAGCTTAGAGGCGGTAGGCTATGGCTACACCTTC
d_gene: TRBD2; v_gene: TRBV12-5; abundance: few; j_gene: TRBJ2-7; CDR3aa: CASALSGGYNEQYF; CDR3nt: TGTGCTAGTGCCTTGAGCGGGGGCTACAATGAGCAGTACTTC
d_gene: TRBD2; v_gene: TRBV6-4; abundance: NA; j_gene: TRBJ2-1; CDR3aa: CASSEREYNEQFF; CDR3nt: TGTGCCAGCAGTGAGCGGGAGTACAATGAGCAGTTCTTC
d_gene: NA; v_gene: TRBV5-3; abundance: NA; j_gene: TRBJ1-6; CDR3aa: CASSLNQGLRNSPLHF; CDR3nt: TGTGCCAGCAGCTTAAATCAGGGTCTGCGAAATTCACCCCTCCACTTT
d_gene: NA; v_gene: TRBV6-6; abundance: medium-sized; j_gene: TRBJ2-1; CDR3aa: CASSYLAESAYNEQFF; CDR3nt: TGTGCCAGCAGTTACTTGGCTGAGTCGGCTTACAATGAGCAGTTCTTC
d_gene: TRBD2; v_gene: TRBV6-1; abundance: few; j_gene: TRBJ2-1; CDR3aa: CASRIRLAGYNEQFF; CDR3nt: TGTGCCAGCAGGATTAGACTAGCGGGATACAATGAGCAGTTCTTC
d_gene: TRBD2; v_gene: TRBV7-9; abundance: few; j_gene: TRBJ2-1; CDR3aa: CASSLGTSYETQFF; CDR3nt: TGTGCCAGCAGCTTAGGGACTAGCTATGAGACCCAGTTCTTC
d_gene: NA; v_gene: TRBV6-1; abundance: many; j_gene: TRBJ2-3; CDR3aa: CASSEVFQVRADTQYF; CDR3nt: TGTGCCAGCAGTGAAGTCTTCCAGGTTAGGGCAGATACGCAGTATTTT
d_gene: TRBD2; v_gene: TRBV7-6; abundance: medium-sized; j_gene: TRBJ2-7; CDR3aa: CASSWTSGSNEQYF; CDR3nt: TGTGCCAGCAGCTGGACTAGCGGGAGCAATGAGCAGTACTTC
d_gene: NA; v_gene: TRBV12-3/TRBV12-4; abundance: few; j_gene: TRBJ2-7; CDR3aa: CASTAAGAYEQYF; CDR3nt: TGTGCCAGCACTGCCGCAGGGGCCTACGAGCAGTACTTC
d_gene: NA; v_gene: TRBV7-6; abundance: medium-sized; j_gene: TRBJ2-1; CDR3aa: CASSATRRDNEQFF; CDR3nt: TGTGCCAGCAGCGCGACGAGGAGGGACAATGAGCAGTTCTTC
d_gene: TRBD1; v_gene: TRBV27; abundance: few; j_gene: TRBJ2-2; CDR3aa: CASSSETGPGELFF; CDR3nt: TGTGCCAGCAGTTCCGAGACAGGGCCCGGGGAGCTGTTTTTT
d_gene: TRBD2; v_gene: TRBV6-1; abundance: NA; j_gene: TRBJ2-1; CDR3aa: CASSELSGTSGDEQFF; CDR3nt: TGTGCCAGCAGTGAACTCTCCGGGACTAGTGGCGATGAGCAGTTCTTC
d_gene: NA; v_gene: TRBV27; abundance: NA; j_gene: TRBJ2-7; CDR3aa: CASSFSDKYEQYF; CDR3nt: TGTGCCAGCAGTTTCTCGGACAAGTACGAGCAGTACTTC
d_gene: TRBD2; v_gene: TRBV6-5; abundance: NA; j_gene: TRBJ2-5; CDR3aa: CASSYLAGHQETQYF; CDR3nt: TGTGCCAGCAGTTACTTAGCGGGGCATCAAGAGACCCAGTACTTC
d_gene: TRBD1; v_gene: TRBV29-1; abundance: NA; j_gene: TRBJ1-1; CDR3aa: CSADRAGTEAFF; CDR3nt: TGCAGCGCTGACAGGGCGGGGACTGAAGCTTTCTTT
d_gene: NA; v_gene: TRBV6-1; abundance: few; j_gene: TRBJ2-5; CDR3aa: CASSSHNEQYF; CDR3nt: TGTGCCAGCAGTTCACACAATGAGCAGTACTTC
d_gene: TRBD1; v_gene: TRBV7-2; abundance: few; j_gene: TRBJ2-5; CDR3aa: CASQIDRGAYNEQYF; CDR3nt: TGTGCCAGCCAAATCGACAGGGGCGCCTACAATGAGCAGTACTTC
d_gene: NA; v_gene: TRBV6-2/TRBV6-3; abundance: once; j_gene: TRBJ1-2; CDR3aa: CASRVLGYGYTF; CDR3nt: TGTGCCAGCAGAGTGCTTGGCTATGGCTACACCTTC
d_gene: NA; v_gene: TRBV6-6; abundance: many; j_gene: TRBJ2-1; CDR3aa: CASSYSVVISSYEQFF; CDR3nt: TGTGCCAGCAGTTACTCAGTGGTTATTAGCTCCTACGAGCAGTTCTTC
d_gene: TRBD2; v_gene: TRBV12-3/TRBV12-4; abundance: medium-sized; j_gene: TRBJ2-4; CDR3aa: CASKGPAGENEQYF; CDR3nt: TGTGCCAGCAAGGGCCCAGCGGGAGAAAATGAGCAGTACTTC
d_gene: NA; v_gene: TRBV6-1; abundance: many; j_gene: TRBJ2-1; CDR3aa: CASSFNNEQFF; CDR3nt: TGTGCCAGCAGTTTCAACAATGAGCAGTTCTTC
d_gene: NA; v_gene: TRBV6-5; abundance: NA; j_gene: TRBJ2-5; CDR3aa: CASCHAIETQYF; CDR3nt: TGTGCCAGCTGTCACGCAATCGAGACCCAGTACTTC
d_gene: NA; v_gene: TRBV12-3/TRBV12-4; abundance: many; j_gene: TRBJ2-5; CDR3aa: CASSLTTKETQYF; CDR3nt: TGTGCCAGCAGCCTAACGACCAAGGAGACCCAGTACTTC
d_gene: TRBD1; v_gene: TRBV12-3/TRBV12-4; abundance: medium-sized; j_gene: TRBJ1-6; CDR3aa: CASRGSADREIHSPLHF; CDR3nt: TGTGCCAGCAGGGGGAGTGCGGACAGGGAGATACATTCACCCCTCCACTTT
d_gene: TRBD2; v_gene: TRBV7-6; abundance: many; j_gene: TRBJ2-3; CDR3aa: CASSTYRTSGGTDTQYF; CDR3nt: TGTGCCAGCAGCACCTACCGGACTAGCGGGGGCACAGATACGCAGTATTTT
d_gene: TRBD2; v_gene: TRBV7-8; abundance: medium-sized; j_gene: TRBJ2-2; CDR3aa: CASRTSGANTGELFF; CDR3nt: TGTGCCAGCAGAACTAGCGGGGCTAACACCGGGGAGCTGTTTTTT
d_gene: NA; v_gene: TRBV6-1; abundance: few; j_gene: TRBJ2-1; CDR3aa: CASSPRMDNNEQFF; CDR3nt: TGTGCCAGCAGTCCTCGGATGGACAACAATGAGCAGTTCTTC
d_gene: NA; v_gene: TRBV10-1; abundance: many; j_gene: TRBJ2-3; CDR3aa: CASSESFGGDTQYF; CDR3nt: TGCGCCAGCAGTGAGTCGTTTGGGGGAGATACGCAGTATTTT
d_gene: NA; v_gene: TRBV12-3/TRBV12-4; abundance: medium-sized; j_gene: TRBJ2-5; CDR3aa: CASSPGGDLETQYF; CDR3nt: TGTGCCAGCAGTCCGGGCGGGGACCTAGAGACCCAGTACTTC